The 12 T cell receptor beta chains listed next were all sequenced from one sample in a study of human T cells and chemical hapten exposure. During construction of the library, unique molecular identifiers were attached to individual cDNA molecules for quantitative, reproducible TCR counting. From the reads, TCRdb called clonotypes with MiXCR, one entry per CDR3 protein. The sample lists about 120,000 distinct CDR3 sequences, 8.5% to 9% occurring once. Blood, whole and unfractionated, served as the source for total RNA extraction. Material for sequencing was whole blood. All receptors come from a human donor in good health. Some clones in this sample may be carry-over from other donors' samples.

The genes are TRBV14 and TRBJ2-3; D is uncertain. Per the germline V gene, CDR1 is SGHDN and CDR2 is FVKESK. The CDR3 spans 13 residues. Trimming took 4 bases from V and 3 from J, leaving 8 bases between them. The CDR3 DNA is TGTGCCAGCAGCCCAATCCTGACAGATACGCAGTATTTT. Translated, it gives CASSPILTDTQYF.

Comments on this clonotype: This clone may be a read error of a much larger clone one base away. The chain couples TRBV3-1 to TRBJ2-6; weak D call: TRBD2 (6 bases). Germline-derived CDR1 and CDR2 are LGHDT and YNNKEL (reference sequence). The CDR3 runs 16 residues. DNA of the CDR3: TGTGCCAGCAGCCTAATCGGGAGCTCTGAGGCCAACGTCCTGACTTTC. Its translation is CASSLIGSSEANVLTF.

CDR3: CAIKSGTTGYEQYF. The CDR3 coding sequence is TGTGCCATCAAGTCCGGGACTACCGGGTACGAGCAGTACTTC. The chain employs TRBV10-3 and TRBJ2-7; 7 bases map to TRBD2. This CDR3 has 14 residues. J gave up 4 bases and V 7 bases, and 10 bases lay outside the gene matches. Germline lookup yields CDR1 ENHRY and CDR2 SYGVKD.

This clonotype was counted at least ten times. The chain links TRBV29-1 to TRBJ1-5; possible D gene TRBD1, 5 bases. The V end lost 3 bases, the J end lost 2 bases, and 8 bases lay between the germline ends. This CDR3 has 13 amino acids. Germline lookup yields CDR1 SQVTM and CDR2 ANQGSEA. CDR3 DNA: TGCAGCGTTGAGACGACAGGCAATCAGCCCCAGCATTTT. The encoded protein is CSVETTGNQPQHF. Looking up the rest from reference TRBV29-1 and TRBJ1-5 gives the full variable domain: SAVISQKPSRDICQRGTSLTIQCQVDSQVTMMFWYRQQPGQSLTLIATANQGSEATYESGFVIDKFPISRPNLTFSTLTVSNMSPEDSSIYLCSVETTGNQPQHFGDGTRLSIL.

This clonotype was picked up many times. The V call is TRBV29-1, the J call TRBJ1-4; D perhaps matches TRBD1 (6 bases). CDR3 length: 14 residues. Germline lookup yields CDR1 SQVTM and CDR2 ANQGSEA. The V end was cut by 1 base, the J end by 0 bases, with 6 bases between. Here the CDR3 DNA reads TGCAGCGTTGAAGGACAGGCAACTAATGAAAAACTGTTTTTT. Translation gives CSVEGQATNEKLFF.

This clonotype has a count of ten or more. CDR3: CASSWYGQGETEAFF. DNA for the CDR3: TGTGCCAGCAGCTGGTACGGACAGGGAGAGACTGAAGCTTTCTTT. J is TRBJ1-1 and V is TRBV7-2, with 8 bases identical to TRBD1. CDR3 length: 15 amino acids. The ends lost 4 bases at V and 5 bases at J; junction bases unmatched: 9. From germline, CDR1 is SGHTA and CDR2 FQGNSA.

This clonotype was counted ten times or more. The gene calls are TRBV7-2 and TRBJ2-3; the D gene could be TRBD1 or TRBD2 (6 bases each). The CDR3 loop spans 20 amino acids. Germline-derived CDR1 and CDR2 are SGHTA and FQGNSA. The germline V and J ends were trimmed by 1 base and 0 bases, with 23 bases remaining between them. The CDR3 region is CASSLVALPTGGGSTDTQYF. CDR3 bases: TGTGCCAGCAGCTTAGTAGCCCTCCCGACAGGAGGGGGGAGCACAGATACGCAGTATTTT.

This clonotype was detected many times. The chain joins TRBV20-1 to TRBJ1-2, with 8 bases lining up with TRBD1. V lost 5 bases, J lost 1 base, and 6 bases stayed unmatched. Germline V gene lookup returns CDR1 DFQATT and CDR2 SNEGSKA (reference sequence). The CDR3 consists of 14 residues. This CDR3 reads CSADPGQVNYGYTF. DNA of the CDR3: TGCAGTGCTGACCCGGGACAGGTTAACTATGGCTACACCTTC.

This clonotype showed up many times. The chain is built from TRBV14 and TRBJ2-7; D gene ambiguous. Germline-derived CDR1 and CDR2 are SGHDN and FVKESK. Trimming removed 2 bases from V and 6 bases from J, with 8 bases in between. This CDR3 region has 12 residues. CDR3 coding DNA: TGTGCCAGCAGCCAATCGACCAGCGAGCAGTACTTC. Residues: CASSQSTSEQYF. Drawing the rest from reference TRBV14 and TRBJ2-7, the complete variable domain is EAGVTQFPSHSVIEKGQTVTLRCDPISGHDNLYWYRRVMGKEIKFLLHFVKESKQDESGMPNNRFLAERTGGTYSTLKVQPAELEDSGVYFCASSQSTSEQYFGPGTRLTVT.

V gene TRBV4-3 combines with J gene TRBJ1-5, with D possibly matching TRBD1 (5 bases). Deletions cut 0 bases from V and 1 base from J, with 7 bases between. Germline V gene sequence: CDR1 LGHNA, CDR2 YSLEER. The CDR3 covers 15 residues. CDR3 in DNA: TGCGCCAGCAGCCAAGAGGGGGGGAGCAATCAGCCCCAGCATTTT. Encoded protein: CASSQEGGSNQPQHF.

This clonotype has just a few counts. The chain joins TRBV12-3 or TRBV12-4 to TRBJ2-2; 7 bases align to TRBD1. V lost 5 bases and J lost 0; bases outside the gene matches: 9. The CDR3 sequence is 17 residues long. The CDR3 nucleotides read TGTGCCAGCAGTGGAGTGTTAGGACAGGCGAACACCGGGGAGCTGTTTTTT. It yields the protein CASSGVLGQANTGELFF.

The V gene is TRBV29-1, the J gene TRBJ2-3, with D hard to call. This CDR3 comprises 11 residues. Germline V gives CDR1 SQVTM, CDR2 ANQGSEA. Trimming left V 5 bases short and J 6 bases short, with 9 bases between. This CDR3 is CSVSFQDTQYF. The CDR3 nucleotides read TGCAGCGTTAGTTTCCAGGATACGCAGTATTTT.